Following are 11 T cell receptor beta chains from one sample sequenced in a study of OX40 agonist ivuxolimab in advanced cancers. Clones were sequenced by immunoSEQ multiplex PCR, and TCRdb holds only the in-frame ones, with some missing. The repertoire consists of around 64,000 clones, with roughly 80% occurring once and the leading ten covering roughly 5.1%. The source was CD4+ or CD8+ T cells sorted from blood, collected in a trial of the OX40 agonist ivuxolimab. These receptors originate from an adult with an advanced solid tumor such as melanoma, head and neck, liver or kidney cancer.

The J gene is TRBJ2-7, the V gene TRBV7-2; D gene uncertain. CDR3 length: 14 amino acids. Germline values: CDR1 SGHTA, CDR2 FQGNSA. Trimming left V 5 bases short and J 0 bases short, with 11 bases between. The CDR3 loop reads CASSPMTVSYEQYF. The CDR3 bases are TGTGCCAGCAGCCCAATGACCGTCTCCTACGAGCAGTACTTC.

Notes on this clone: The sample has other DNA sequences that encode this CDR3 too. V and J are TRBV6-6 and TRBJ1-5; a possible D gene is TRBD1 (5 bases). The V and J ends lost 4 bases and 7 bases respectively, with 11 bases between them. Germline V gives CDR1 MNHNY, CDR2 SVGAGI (reference sequence). The CDR3 covers 13 residues. This CDR3 is CASSSGWGQPQHF. CDR3 in DNA: TGTGCCAGCAGTTCGGGGTGGGGGCAGCCCCAGCATTTT.

The rearrangement links TRBV5-6 to TRBJ2-3; D not resolved. The ends were cut back, 0 bases at V and 5 bases at J, with 7 bases in the middle. Germline-derived CDR1 and CDR2 are SGHDT and YYEEEE. CDR3 length: 13 amino acids. Here the CDR3 reads CASSLDLRDTQYF. Here the CDR3 DNA reads TGTGCCAGCAGCTTGGACTTGCGAGATACGCAGTATTTT. Using reference TRBV5-6 and TRBJ2-3 for the parts outside the CDR3, the full variable domain is DAGVTQSPTHLIKTRGQQVTLRCSPKSGHDTVSWYQQALGQGPQFIFQYYEEEERQRGNFPDRFSGHQFPNYSSELNVNALLLGDSALYLCASSLDLRDTQYFGPGTRLTVL.

This sequence joins TRBV7-2 and TRBJ1-1, with 10 nucleotides matching TRBD1. Germline-derived CDR1 and CDR2 are SGHTA and FQGNSA. The CDR3 runs 15 residues. Trimming cost V 4 bases and J 5 bases; bases outside gene matches: 7. Here the CDR3 reads CASSWQGQGRTEAFF. The CDR3 DNA follows: TGTGCCAGCAGCTGGCAGGGACAGGGGAGAACTGAAGCTTTCTTT.

V gene TRBV2 combines with J gene TRBJ2-3; 7 bases agree with TRBD2. V lost 2 bases, J lost 6 bases, and 11 bases stayed unmatched. The CDR3 spans 16 residues. CDR1 and CDR2 (germline): SNHLY, FYNNEI. The CDR3 region has the DNA TGTGCCAGCAGTGAATTTGGTGTTGGGGAGGGGGATACGCAGTATTTT. This encodes CASSEFGVGEGDTQYF.

V is TRBV18 and J is TRBJ1-1, with D tentatively TRBD1 (5 bases). This CDR3 spans 14 amino acids. Trimming left V 4 bases short and J 4 bases short, with 13 bases between. Germline V lookup: CDR1 KGHSH, CDR2 LQKENI. CDR3 sequence reads: CASSLSGGTTEAFF. The CDR3 DNA follows: TGTGCCAGCTCACTTTCGGGGGGTACCACTGAAGCTTTCTTT.

This clone occurred a few times. The chain employs TRBV6-1 and TRBJ2-7; D ambiguous. CDR1 and CDR2 (germline): MNHNS, SASEGT. This CDR3 comprises 12 residues. Trimming removed 8 bases at V and 4 bases at J, with 12 bases between. The CDR3 loop reads CASRITSYEQYF. CDR3 coding DNA: TGTGCCAGCCGGATCACCTCGTACGAGCAGTACTTC.

J is TRBJ1-3 and V is TRBV6-6; tentatively, D is TRBD1 (5 bases). Trimming pared 6 bases from V and 4 bases from J, leaving 19 bases between. Germline V gene lookup returns CDR1 MNHNY and CDR2 SVGAGI (reference sequence). The CDR3 is 16 residues long. The CDR3 sequence is CASRGEENLIGNTIYF. CDR3 in DNA: TGTGCCAGCAGGGGGGAAGAAAATCTTATCGGAAACACCATATATTTT.

The V gene is TRBV6-1, the J gene TRBJ2-1; 13 positions match TRBD2. Germline lookup yields CDR1 MNHNS and CDR2 SASEGT. The CDR3 is 17 amino acids. V dropped 4 bases and J dropped 4; count of bases not matched to a gene: 7. CDR3 residues: CASSGTSGGAFYNEQFF. CDR3 sequence (DNA): TGTGCCAGCAGTGGAACTAGCGGGGGGGCGTTTTACAATGAGCAGTTCTTC.

V gene TRBV2 combines with J gene TRBJ2-3, with 8 nucleotides matching TRBD2. This CDR3 contains 15 residues. Germline trimming cut 7 bases from V and 6 bases from J; bases unmatched to any gene: 12. The V gene's germline CDR1 is SNHLY and CDR2 FYNNEI. DNA for the CDR3: TGTGCCAGCACAAGCGGGAGAATAGATAAGGATACGCAGTATTTT. Its translation is CASTSGRIDKDTQYF.

The chain recombines TRBV27 with TRBJ2-2; D unresolved. CDR1 and CDR2 from the germline V gene are MNHEY and SMNVEV (reference sequence). The CDR3 runs 19 residues. The germline V and J ends were trimmed by 1 base and 0 bases, with 18 bases remaining between them. The CDR3 DNA sequence: TGTGCCAGCAGTTTATGGAACTTCAAAAGAGATACGAACACCGGGGAGCTGTTTTTT. This translates into CASSLWNFKRDTNTGELFF.